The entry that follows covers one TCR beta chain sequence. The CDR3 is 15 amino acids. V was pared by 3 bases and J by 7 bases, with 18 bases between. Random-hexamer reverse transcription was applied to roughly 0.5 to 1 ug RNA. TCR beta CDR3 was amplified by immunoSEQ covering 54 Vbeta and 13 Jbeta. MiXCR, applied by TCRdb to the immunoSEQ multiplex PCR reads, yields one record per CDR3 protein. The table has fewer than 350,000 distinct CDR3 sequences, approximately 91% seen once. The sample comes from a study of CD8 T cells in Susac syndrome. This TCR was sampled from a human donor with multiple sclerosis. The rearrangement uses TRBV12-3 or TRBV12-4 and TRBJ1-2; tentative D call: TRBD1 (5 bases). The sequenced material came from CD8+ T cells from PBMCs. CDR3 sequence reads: CASSFPASAQGGYTF. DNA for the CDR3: TGTGCCAGCAGTTTCCCAGCCTCAGCCCAGGGTGGCTACACCTTC.